These 5 T cell receptor beta chains were sequenced from one sample in a study of Tregs in tolerant kidney transplant recipients. Using immunoSEQ multiplex PCR, the repertoire was profiled, and TCRdb retains in-frame clones only, with some absent. The sample has 50,000 to 80,000 clones, roughly 98% seen once. Material: Tregs from blood, obtained before the transplant. These receptors originate from a human donor who received a combined kidney and bone marrow transplant.

The chain has TRBV5-6 and TRBJ2-3; perhaps TRBD2 as D (7 bases). This CDR3 spans 17 amino acids. Germline V lookup: CDR1 SGHDT, CDR2 YYEEEE. The ends were cut back, 3 bases at V and 4 bases at J, with 21 bases in the middle. The CDR3 DNA follows: TGTGCCAGCAGCTATGCCACCCGGGGGGCGCGCGCAGATACGCAGTATTTT. Protein product: CASSYATRGARADTQYF.

The V gene is TRBV6-5, the J gene TRBJ2-1; TRBD1 matches 8 bases. Germline-derived CDR1 and CDR2 are MNHEY and SVGAGI. The CDR3 has 15 amino acids. The trim removed 6 bases at V and 5 bases at J, leaving 9 bases unmatched. The chain's CDR3 is CASSRGQGAHNEQFF. The CDR3 coding sequence is TGTGCCAGCAGCCGCGGACAGGGAGCCCACAATGAGCAGTTCTTC.

The chain combines TRBV19 with TRBJ1-2; D uncertain. Germline CDR1 reads LNHDA; CDR2 reads SQIVND (reference sequence). This CDR3 has 13 residues. V was pared by 2 bases and J by 7 bases, with 11 bases between. Written as DNA, the CDR3 is TGTGCCAGTAGTATACGTCAGGTCTCTGGCTACACCTTC. Protein: CASSIRQVSGYTF.

The rearrangement links TRBV7-9 to TRBJ2-2; D gene unclear. This CDR3 comprises 12 residues. V shed 5 bases and J shed 5 bases, with 6 bases lying between them. Germline CDR1 is SEHNR and CDR2 is FQNEAQ (reference sequence). The CDR3 coding sequence is TGTGCCAGCAGCCCACGGACCGGGGAGCTGTTTTTT. It is translated as CASSPRTGELFF.

This clone was seen once. The V and J genes are TRBV19 and TRBJ2-3; 7 nucleotides align to TRBD2. Trimming at V came to 1 base and at J to 6 bases, leaving 4 bases not matched to a gene. The CDR3 runs 14 residues. Germline CDR1 and CDR2: LNHDA and SQIVND (reference sequence). CDR3 in amino acids: CASSIGGRGDTQYF. The CDR3, as DNA: TGTGCCAGTAGTATAGGCGGGAGAGGGGATACGCAGTATTTT.